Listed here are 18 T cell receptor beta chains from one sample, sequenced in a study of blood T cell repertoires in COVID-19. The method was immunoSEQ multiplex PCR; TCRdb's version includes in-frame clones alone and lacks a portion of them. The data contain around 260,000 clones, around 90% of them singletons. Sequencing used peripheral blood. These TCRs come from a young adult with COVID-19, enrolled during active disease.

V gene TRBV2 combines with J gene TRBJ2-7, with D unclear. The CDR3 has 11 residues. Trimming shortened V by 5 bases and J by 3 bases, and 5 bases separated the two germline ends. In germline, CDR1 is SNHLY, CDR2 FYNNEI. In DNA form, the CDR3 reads TGTGCCAGCAGTCCCTTCTACGAGCAGTACTTC. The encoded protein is CASSPFYEQYF. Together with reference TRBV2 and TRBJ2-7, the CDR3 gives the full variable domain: EPEVTQTPSHQVTQMGQEVILRCVPISNHLYFYWYRQILGQKVEFLVSFYNNEISEKSEIFDDQFSVERPDGSNFTLKIRSTKLEDSAMYFCASSPFYEQYFGPGTRLTVT.

CDR3 loop: CASSQRQNQETQYF. The CDR3 DNA sequence: TGTGCCAGCAGCCAAAGACAGAACCAAGAGACCCAGTACTTC. The chain employs TRBV7-8 and TRBJ2-5; D perhaps matches TRBD1 (5 bases). CDR1 is SGHVS, CDR2 FQNEAQ, per germline. V was trimmed by 5 bases and J by 0 bases, leaving 10 bases between them. This CDR3 spans 14 amino acids.

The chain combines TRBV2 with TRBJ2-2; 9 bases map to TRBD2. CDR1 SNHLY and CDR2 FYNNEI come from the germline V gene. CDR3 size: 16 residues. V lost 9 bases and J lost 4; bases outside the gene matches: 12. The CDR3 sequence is CARGSSGSVGTGELFF. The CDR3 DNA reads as TGTGCCAGAGGGAGTAGCGGGAGTGTAGGCACCGGGGAGCTGTTTTTT. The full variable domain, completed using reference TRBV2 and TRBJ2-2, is EPEVTQTPSHQVTQMGQEVILRCVPISNHLYFYWYRQILGQKVEFLVSFYNNEISEKSEIFDDQFSVERPDGSNFTLKIRSTKLEDSAMYFCARGSSGSVGTGELFFGEGSRLTVL.

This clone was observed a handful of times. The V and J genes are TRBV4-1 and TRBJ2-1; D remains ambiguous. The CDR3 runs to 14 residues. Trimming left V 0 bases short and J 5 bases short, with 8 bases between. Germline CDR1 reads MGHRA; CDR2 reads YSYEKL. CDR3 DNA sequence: TGCGCCAGCAGCCAAGAAAATTCCAACAATGAGCAGTTCTTC. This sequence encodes CASSQENSNNEQFF.

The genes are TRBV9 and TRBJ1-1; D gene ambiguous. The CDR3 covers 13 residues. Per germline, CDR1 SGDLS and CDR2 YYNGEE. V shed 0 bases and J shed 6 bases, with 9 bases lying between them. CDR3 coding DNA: TGTGCCAGCAGCGTAGTCCCAGGCGCTGAAGCTTTCTTT. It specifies CASSVVPGAEAFF.

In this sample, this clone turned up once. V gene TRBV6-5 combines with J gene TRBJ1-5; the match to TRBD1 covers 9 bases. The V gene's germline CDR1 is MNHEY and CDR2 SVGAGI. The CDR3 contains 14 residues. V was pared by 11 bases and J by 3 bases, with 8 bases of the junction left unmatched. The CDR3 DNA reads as TGTGCCGGCCGACAGGGGGGTCACAATCAGCCCCAGCATTTT. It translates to CAGRQGGHNQPQHF.

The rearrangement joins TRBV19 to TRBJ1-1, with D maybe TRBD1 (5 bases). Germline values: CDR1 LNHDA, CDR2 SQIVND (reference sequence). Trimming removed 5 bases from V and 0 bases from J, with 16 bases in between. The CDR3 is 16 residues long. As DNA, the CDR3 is TGTGCCAGTAGTCTAATCGACAGACCGATGAACACTGAAGCTTTCTTT. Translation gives CASSLIDRPMNTEAFF.

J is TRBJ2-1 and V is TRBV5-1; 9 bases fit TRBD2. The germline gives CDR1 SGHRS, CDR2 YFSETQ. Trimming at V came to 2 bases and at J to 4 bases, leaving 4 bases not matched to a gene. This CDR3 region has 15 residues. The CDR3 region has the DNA TGCGCCAGCAGCTTCTCAGCGGGAGGATACAATGAGCAGTTCTTC. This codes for CASSFSAGGYNEQFF. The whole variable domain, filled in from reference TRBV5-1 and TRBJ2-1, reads KAGVTQTPRYLIKTRGQQVTLSCSPISGHRSVSWYQQTPGQGLQFLFEYFSETQRNKGNFPGRFSGRQFSNSRSEMNVSTLELGDSALYLCASSFSAGGYNEQFFGPGTRLTVL.

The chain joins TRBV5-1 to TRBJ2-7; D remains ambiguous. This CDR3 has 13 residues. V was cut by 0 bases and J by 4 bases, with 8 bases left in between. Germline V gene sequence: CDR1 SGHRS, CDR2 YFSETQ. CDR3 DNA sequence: TGCGCCAGCAGCTTGGGGGCCTTGTACGAGCAGTACTTC. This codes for CASSLGALYEQYF.

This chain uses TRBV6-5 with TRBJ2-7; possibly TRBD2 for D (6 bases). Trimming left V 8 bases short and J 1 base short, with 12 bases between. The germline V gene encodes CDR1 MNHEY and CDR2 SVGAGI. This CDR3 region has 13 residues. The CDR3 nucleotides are TGTGCCAGCGCTTCGGGAGTGTCCTACGAGCAGTACTTC. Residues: CASASGVSYEQYF.

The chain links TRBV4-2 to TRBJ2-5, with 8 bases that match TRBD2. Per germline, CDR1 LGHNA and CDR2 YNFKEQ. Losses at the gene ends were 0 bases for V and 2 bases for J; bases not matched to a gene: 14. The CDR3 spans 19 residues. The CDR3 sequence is CASSQDWSGSEWEQETQYF. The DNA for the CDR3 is TGTGCCAGCAGCCAAGATTGGAGCGGGAGTGAGTGGGAACAAGAGACCCAGTACTTC.

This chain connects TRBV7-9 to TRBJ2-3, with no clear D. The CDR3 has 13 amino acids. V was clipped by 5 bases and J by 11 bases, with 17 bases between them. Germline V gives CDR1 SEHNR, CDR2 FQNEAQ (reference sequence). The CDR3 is CASSITTSHEQYF. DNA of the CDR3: TGTGCCAGCAGCATTACTACCTCGCACGAGCAGTATTTT.

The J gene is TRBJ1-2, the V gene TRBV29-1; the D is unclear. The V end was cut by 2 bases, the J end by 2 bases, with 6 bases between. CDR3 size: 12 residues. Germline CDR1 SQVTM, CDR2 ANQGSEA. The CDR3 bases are TGCAGCGTTGAAAACATAAACTATGGCTACACCTTC. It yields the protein CSVENINYGYTF.

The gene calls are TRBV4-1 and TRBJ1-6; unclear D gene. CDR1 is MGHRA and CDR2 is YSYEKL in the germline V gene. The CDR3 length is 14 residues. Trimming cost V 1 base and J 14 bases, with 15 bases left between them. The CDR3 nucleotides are TGCGCCAGCAGCCAAGCCACGGCGGTAGCCGCCCTCCACTTT. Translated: CASSQATAVAALHF.

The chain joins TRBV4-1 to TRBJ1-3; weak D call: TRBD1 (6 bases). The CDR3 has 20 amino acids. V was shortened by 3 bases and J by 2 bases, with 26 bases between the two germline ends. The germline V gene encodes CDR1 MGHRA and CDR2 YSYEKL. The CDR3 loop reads CASSHQLPGAVKVAGNTIYF. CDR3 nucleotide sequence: TGCGCCAGCAGCCATCAGTTGCCAGGGGCAGTAAAGGTGGCTGGAAACACCATATATTTT.

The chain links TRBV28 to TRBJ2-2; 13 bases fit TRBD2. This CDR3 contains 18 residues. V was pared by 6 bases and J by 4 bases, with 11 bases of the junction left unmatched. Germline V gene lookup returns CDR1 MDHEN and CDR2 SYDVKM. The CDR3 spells CASRFGLAGAEGTGELFF. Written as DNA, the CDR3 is TGTGCCAGCAGGTTCGGACTAGCGGGAGCCGAGGGCACCGGGGAGCTGTTTTTT. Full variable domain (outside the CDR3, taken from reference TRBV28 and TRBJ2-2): DVKVTQSSRYLVKRTGEKVFLECVQDMDHENMFWYRQDPGLGLRLIYFSYDVKMKEKGDIPEGYSVSREKKERFSLILESASTNQTSMYLCASRFGLAGAEGTGELFFGEGSRLTVL.

The CDR3 is CASSDPGKRNTIYF. The CDR3 nucleotides are TGTGCCAGCAGCGACCCAGGCAAACGAAACACCATATATTTT. The V call is TRBV9, the J call TRBJ1-3; no firm D call. Germline V CDR1 and CDR2: SGDLS, YYNGEE. Trimming pared 3 bases from V and 5 bases from J, leaving 12 bases between. The CDR3 length is 14 residues.

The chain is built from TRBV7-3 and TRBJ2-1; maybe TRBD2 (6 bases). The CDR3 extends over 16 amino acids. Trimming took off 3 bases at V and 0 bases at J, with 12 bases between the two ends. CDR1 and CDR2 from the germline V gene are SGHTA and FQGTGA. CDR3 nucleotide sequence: TGTGCCAGCAGCTTCGGGAGAGGTTCCTCCTACAATGAGCAGTTCTTC. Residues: CASSFGRGSSYNEQFF.